Below are 5 T cell receptor beta chains sequenced from a single sample in a study of chemoradiotherapy in HPV16-positive cancers. The repertoire was sequenced with immunoSEQ multiplex PCR; TCRdb's copy has only in-frame clones and lacks some. The profile covers about 9,200 clones, with about 68% appearing a single time and about 37% taken by the ten largest. Sequenced here: tumor tissue, sampled from a patient who underwent chemoradiotherapy. These receptors were collected from a human donor with HPV-associated anogenital cancer.

V and J are TRBV5-1 and TRBJ2-1; 7 nucleotides line up with TRBD1. This CDR3 contains 13 residues. Losses at the gene ends were 9 bases for V and 3 bases for J; bases not matched to a gene: 6. Germline CDR1 and CDR2: SGHRS and YFSETQ. As DNA, the CDR3 is TGCGCCACCGGGACAGACTTCTACAATGAGCAGTTCTTC. Translated: CATGTDFYNEQFF.

This rearrangement joins TRBV19 to TRBJ2-1; the D gene is possibly TRBD1 (6 bases). Per germline, CDR1 LNHDA and CDR2 SQIVND (reference sequence). V was pared by 7 bases and J by 2 bases, with 18 bases between. CDR3 length equals 16 residues. CDR3 sequence: CASTPGVLNTYNEQFF. The CDR3 nucleotides read TGTGCCAGTACCCCAGGGGTGCTGAACACCTACAATGAGCAGTTCTTC. Looking up the rest from reference TRBV19 and TRBJ2-1 gives the full variable domain: DGGITQSPKYLFRKEGQNVTLSCEQNLNHDAMYWYRQDPGQGLRLIYYSQIVNDFQKGDIAEGYSVSREKKESFPLTVTSAQKNPTAFYLCASTPGVLNTYNEQFFGPGTRLTVL.

V usage is TRBV15 and J usage is TRBJ2-3; TRBD2 matches 11 bases. Germline lookup yields CDR1 LNHNV and CDR2 YYDKDF (reference sequence). CDR3 length: 14 amino acids. J was trimmed by 0 bases and V by 8 bases; bases with no gene match: 1. In DNA, the CDR3 is TGTGCCACCGGACTAGCGGGCAGCACAGATACGCAGTATTTT. This encodes CATGLAGSTDTQYF.

The chain has TRBV5-4 and TRBJ2-5, with 10 bases that match TRBD2. This CDR3 contains 15 residues. Trimming at V came to 4 bases and at J to 1 base, leaving 4 bases not matched to a gene. CDR1 and CDR2 (germline): SGHNT, YYREEE (reference sequence). In DNA, the CDR3 is TGTGCCAGCAGCCCAGCGGGGGGGCTCCAAGAGACCCAGTACTTC. It codes for CASSPAGGLQETQYF.

The chain combines TRBV4-2 with TRBJ2-3; possible D gene TRBD2, 6 bases. CDR1 is LGHNA, CDR2 YNFKEQ, per germline. The CDR3 consists of 15 residues. The V end lost 0 bases, the J end lost 1 base, and 8 bases lay between the germline ends. In nucleotides, the CDR3 is TGTGCCAGCAGCCAAGATGGCGGGGGCACAGATACGCAGTATTTT. This encodes CASSQDGGGTDTQYF.